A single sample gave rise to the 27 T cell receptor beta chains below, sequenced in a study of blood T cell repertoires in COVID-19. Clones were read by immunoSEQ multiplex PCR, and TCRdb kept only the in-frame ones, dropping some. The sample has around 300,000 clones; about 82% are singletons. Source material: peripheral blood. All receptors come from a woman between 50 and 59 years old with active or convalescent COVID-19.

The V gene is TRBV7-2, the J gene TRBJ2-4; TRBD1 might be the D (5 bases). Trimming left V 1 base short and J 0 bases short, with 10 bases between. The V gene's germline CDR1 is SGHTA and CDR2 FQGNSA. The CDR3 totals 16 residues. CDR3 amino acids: CASSLGMGQAKNIQYF. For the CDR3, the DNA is TGTGCCAGCAGCTTAGGAATGGGGCAAGCCAAAAACATTCAGTACTTC.

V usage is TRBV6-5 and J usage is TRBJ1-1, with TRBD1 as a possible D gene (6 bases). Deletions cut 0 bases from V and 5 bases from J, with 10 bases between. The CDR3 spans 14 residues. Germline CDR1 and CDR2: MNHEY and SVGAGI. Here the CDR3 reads CASSYSGARTEAFF. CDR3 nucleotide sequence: TGTGCCAGCAGTTACTCGGGGGCGCGGACTGAAGCTTTCTTT.

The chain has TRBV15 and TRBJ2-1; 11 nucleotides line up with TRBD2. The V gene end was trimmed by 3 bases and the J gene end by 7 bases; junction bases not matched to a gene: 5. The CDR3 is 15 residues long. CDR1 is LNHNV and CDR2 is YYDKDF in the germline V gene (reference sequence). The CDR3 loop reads CATSRGLADGNEQFF. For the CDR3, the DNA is TGTGCCACCAGCAGGGGACTAGCGGACGGTAATGAGCAGTTCTTC.

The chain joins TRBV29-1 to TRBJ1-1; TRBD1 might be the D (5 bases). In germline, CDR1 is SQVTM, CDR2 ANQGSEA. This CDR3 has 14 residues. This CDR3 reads CRVSQRGWGTEAFF. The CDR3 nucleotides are TGCAGGGTCAGCCAAAGGGGATGGGGCACTGAAGCTTTCTTT.

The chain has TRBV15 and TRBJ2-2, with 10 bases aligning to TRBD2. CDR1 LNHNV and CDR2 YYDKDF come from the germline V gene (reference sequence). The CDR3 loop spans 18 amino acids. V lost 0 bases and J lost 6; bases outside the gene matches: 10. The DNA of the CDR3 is TGTGCCACCAGCAGAGATCACTCGGCTAGCGGGAGTCCCGGGGAGCTGTTTTTT. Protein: CATSRDHSASGSPGELFF.

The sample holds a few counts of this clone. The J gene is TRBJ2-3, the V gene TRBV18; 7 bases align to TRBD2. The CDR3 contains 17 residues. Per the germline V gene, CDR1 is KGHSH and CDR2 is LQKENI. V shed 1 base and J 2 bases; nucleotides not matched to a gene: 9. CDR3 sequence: CASSPRRGVASTDTQYF. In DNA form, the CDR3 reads TGTGCCAGCTCACCACGTCGGGGGGTGGCCTCCACAGATACGCAGTATTTT.

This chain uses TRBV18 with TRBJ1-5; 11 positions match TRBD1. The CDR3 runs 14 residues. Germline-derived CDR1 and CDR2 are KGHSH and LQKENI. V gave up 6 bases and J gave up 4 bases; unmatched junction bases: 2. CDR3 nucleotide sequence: TGTGCCAGCTCGCGGGACAGGGGGAATCAGCCCCAGCATTTT. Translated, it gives CASSRDRGNQPQHF. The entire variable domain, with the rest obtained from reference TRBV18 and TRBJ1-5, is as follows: NAGVMQNPRHLVRRRGQEARLRCSPMKGHSHVYWYRQLPEEGLKFMVYLQKENIIDESGMPKERFSAEFPKEGPSILRIQQVVRGDSAAYFCASSRDRGNQPQHFGDGTRLSIL.

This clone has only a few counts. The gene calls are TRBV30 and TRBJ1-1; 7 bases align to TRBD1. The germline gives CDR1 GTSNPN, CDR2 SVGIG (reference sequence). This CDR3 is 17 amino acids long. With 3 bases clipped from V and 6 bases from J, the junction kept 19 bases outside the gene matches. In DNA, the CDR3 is TGTGCCTGGAGCCCGGGACAGATCCTAAGGGTCTACGCTGAAGCTTTCTTT. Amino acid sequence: CAWSPGQILRVYAEAFF.

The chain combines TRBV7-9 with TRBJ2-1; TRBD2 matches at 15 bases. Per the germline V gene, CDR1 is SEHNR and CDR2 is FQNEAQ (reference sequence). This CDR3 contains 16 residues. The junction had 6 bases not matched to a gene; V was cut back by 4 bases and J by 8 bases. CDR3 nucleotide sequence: TGTGCCAGCAGCTCCGGACTAGCGGGAGGGCTTGATGAGCAGTTCTTC. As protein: CASSSGLAGGLDEQFF.

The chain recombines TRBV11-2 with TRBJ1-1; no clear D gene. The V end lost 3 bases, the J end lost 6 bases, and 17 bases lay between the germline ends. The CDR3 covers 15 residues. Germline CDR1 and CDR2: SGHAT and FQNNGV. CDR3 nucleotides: TGTGCCAGCAGCTTTAGTGCCCTACTCCACGCTGAAGCTTTCTTT. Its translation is CASSFSALLHAEAFF.

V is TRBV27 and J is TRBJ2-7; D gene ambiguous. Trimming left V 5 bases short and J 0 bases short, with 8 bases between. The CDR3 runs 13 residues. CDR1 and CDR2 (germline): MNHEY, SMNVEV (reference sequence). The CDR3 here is CASSPASSYEQYF. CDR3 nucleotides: TGTGCCAGCAGTCCCGCGAGCTCCTACGAGCAGTACTTC.

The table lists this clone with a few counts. This CDR3 reads CASRLAVFTGELFF. The CDR3 region has the DNA TGTGCCAGCAGACTAGCGGTGTTCACCGGGGAGCTGTTTTTT. This chain links TRBV27 with TRBJ2-2; 8 bases line up with TRBD2. Germline loops: CDR1 MNHEY, CDR2 SMNVEV (reference sequence). The CDR3 covers 14 residues. Trimming at V came to 6 bases and at J to 4 bases, leaving 4 bases not matched to a gene.

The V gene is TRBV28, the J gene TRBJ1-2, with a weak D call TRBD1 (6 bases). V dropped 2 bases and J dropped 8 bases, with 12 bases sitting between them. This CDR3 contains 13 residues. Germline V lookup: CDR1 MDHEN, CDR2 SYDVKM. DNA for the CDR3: TGTGCCAGCAGTTTACGGGGGGCGCAGGGCTACACCTTC. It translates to CASSLRGAQGYTF.

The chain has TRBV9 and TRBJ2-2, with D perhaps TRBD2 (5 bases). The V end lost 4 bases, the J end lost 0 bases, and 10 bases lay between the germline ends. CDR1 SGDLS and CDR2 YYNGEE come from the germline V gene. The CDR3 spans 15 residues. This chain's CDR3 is CASSSRTANTGELFF. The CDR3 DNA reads TGTGCCAGCAGCTCCCGGACTGCGAACACCGGGGAGCTGTTTTTT.

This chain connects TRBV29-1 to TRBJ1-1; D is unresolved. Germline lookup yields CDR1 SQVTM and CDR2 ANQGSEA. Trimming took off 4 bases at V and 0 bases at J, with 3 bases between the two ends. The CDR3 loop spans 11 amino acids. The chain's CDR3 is CSVGLNTEAFF. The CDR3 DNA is TGCAGCGTTGGGCTGAACACTGAAGCTTTCTTT.

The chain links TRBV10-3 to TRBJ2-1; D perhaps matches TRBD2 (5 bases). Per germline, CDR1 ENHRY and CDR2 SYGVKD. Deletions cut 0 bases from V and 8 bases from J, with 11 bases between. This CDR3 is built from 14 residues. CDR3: CAISESARVDEQFF. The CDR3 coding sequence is TGTGCCATCAGTGAGTCAGCGCGGGTGGATGAGCAGTTCTTC.

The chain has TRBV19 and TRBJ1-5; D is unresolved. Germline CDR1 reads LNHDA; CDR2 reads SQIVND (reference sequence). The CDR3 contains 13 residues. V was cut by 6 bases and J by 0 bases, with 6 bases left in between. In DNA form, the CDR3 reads TGTGCCAGTAGCCTAGCTAGCAATCAGCCCCAGCATTTT. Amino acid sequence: CASSLASNQPQHF. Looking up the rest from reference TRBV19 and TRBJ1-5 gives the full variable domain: DGGITQSPKYLFRKEGQNVTLSCEQNLNHDAMYWYRQDPGQGLRLIYYSQIVNDFQKGDIAEGYSVSREKKESFPLTVTSAQKNPTAFYLCASSLASNQPQHFGDGTRLSIL.

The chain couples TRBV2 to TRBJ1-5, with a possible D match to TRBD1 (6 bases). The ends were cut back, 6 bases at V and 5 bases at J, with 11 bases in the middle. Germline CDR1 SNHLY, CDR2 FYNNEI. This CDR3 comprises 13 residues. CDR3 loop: CASRRQGHQPQHF. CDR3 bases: TGTGCCAGCAGAAGGCAGGGGCATCAGCCCCAGCATTTT.

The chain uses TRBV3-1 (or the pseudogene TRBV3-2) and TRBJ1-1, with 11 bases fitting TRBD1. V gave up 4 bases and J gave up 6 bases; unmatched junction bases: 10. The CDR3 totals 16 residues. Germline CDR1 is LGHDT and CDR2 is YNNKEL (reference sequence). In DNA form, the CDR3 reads TGTGCCAGCAGCCCCAGGGACAGGGGGGAAGTCGCTGAAGCTTTCTTT. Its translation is CASSPRDRGEVAEAFF.

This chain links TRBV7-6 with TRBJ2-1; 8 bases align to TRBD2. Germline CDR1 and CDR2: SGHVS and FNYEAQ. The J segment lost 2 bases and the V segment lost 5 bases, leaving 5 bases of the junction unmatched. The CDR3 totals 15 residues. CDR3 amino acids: CASSLSGSPYNEQFF. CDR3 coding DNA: TGTGCCAGCAGCCTCAGCGGGAGTCCCTACAATGAGCAGTTCTTC.

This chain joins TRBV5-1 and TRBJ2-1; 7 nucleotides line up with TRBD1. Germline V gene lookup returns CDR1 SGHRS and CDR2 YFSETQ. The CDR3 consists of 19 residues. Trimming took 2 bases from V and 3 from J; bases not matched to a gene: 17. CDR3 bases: TGCGCCAGCAGCTTTAGGGGGCCAGGGGGAGCCCCCAACTACAATGAGCAGTTCTTC. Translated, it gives CASSFRGPGGAPNYNEQFF.

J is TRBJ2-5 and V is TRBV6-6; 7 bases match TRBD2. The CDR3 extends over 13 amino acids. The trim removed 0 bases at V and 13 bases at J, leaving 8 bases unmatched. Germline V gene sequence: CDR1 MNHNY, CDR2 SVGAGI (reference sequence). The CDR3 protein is CASSYSTAGPWYF. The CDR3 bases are TGTGCCAGCAGTTACTCGACAGCGGGGCCGTGGTACTTC.

The CDR3 reads CASSLILAESYEQYF. The CDR3 bases are TGTGCCAGCAGCCTTATTCTGGCGGAATCCTACGAGCAGTACTTC. The chain has TRBV7-9 and TRBJ2-7; D call uncertain. Trimming removed 5 bases at V and 1 base at J, with 15 bases between. CDR1 SEHNR and CDR2 FQNEAQ come from the germline V gene (reference sequence). CDR3 length: 15 amino acids.

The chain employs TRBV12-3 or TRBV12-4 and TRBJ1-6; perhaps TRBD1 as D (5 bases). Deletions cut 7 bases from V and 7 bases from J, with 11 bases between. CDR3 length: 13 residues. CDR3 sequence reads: CASTRAWNSPLHF. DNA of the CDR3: TGTGCCAGCACCAGGGCATGGAATTCACCCCTCCACTTT.

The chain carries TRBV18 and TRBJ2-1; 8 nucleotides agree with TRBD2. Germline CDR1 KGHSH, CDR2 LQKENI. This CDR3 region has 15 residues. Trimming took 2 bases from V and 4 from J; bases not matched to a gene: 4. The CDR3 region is CASSPTSGRYNEQFF. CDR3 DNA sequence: TGTGCCAGCTCACCAACTAGCGGAAGATACAATGAGCAGTTCTTC.

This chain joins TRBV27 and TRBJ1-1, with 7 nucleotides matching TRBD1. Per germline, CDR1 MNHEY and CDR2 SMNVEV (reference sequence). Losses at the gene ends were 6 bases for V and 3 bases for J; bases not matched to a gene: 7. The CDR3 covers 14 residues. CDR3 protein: CASSPRTGYTEAFF. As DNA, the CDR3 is TGTGCCAGCAGCCCTCGGACAGGCTACACTGAAGCTTTCTTT.

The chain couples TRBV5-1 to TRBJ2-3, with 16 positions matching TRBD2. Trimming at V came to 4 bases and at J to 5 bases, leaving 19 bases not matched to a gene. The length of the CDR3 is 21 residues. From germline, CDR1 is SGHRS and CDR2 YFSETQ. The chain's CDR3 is CASSNIKPGLAGGTHGDTQYF. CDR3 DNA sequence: TGCGCCAGCAGCAACATCAAACCGGGACTAGCGGGAGGGACGCACGGAGATACGCAGTATTTT.